These 5 T cell receptor beta chains originate from one sample sequenced in a study of T cell changes during pregnancy in multiple sclerosis. Sequencing used immunoSEQ multiplex PCR; TCRdb keeps in-frame clones, though not all of them. Of about 38,000 clones listed, around nine tenths are singletons. The material sequenced was CD4+ T cells from peripheral blood mononuclear cells, taken before pregnancy. The receptors derive from a female donor with multiple sclerosis, enrolled in a pregnancy study.

The chain has TRBV11-3 and TRBJ2-7; 8 bases line up with TRBD1. Germline V CDR1 and CDR2: SGHNT, YENEEA. The CDR3 runs 15 residues. The ends lost 2 bases at V and 2 bases at J; junction bases unmatched: 5. The CDR3 nucleotides are TGTGCCAGCAGCTTAAACCAGGGGGCAACCTACGAGCAGTACTTC. Translated, it gives CASSLNQGATYEQYF.

The chain carries TRBV10-3 and TRBJ1-3; no definite D call. CDR1 is ENHRY, CDR2 SYGVKD, per germline. The CDR3 is made up of 14 amino acids. Trimming cost V 7 bases and J 0 bases, with 10 bases left between them. The CDR3 nucleotides read TGTGCCATCAAGGCACGGGACTCTGGAAACACCATATATTTT. Translation gives CAIKARDSGNTIYF.

The V and J genes are TRBV5-6 and TRBJ1-4; TRBD1 is a possible D gene (5 bases). CDR3 length equals 13 residues. Germline-derived CDR1 and CDR2 are SGHDT and YYEEEE. V lost 4 bases and J lost 8, with 12 bases in between. The CDR3 here is CASSPGVQEKLFF. CDR3 in DNA: TGTGCCAGCAGCCCGGGGGTTCAGGAAAAACTGTTTTTT.

The V gene is TRBV30, the J gene TRBJ1-6, with 8 bases identical to TRBD1. Trimming removed 0 bases from V and 7 bases from J; junction bases left unmatched: 5. CDR1 is GTSNPN and CDR2 is SVGIG in the germline V gene (reference sequence). This CDR3 spans 15 amino acids. Here the CDR3 DNA reads TGTGCCTGGAGTGTAGGGCCAGGGGGCAATTCACCCCTCCACTTT. This sequence encodes CAWSVGPGGNSPLHF.

The chain recombines TRBV18 with TRBJ2-7; 12 bases line up with TRBD2. V was clipped by 1 base and J by 5 bases; unmatched bases: 3. The CDR3 loop spans 15 amino acids. CDR1 and CDR2 (germline): KGHSH, LQKENI. The CDR3 DNA reads TGTGCCAGCTCACCACGGACTAGCGGGGTCAACGAGCAGTACTTC. It encodes CASSPRTSGVNEQYF.